This TCR beta chain was documented in a study of blood T cell repertoires in COVID-19. For the study at large: T cells, B-cell-depleted T cells, or PBMCs provided the cDNA or gDNA that served as material.

Source study methods: Amplification with reference gene primers provided the estimates of nucleated cell counts. Measured with immunoSEQ multiplex PCR; TCRdb has only the in-frame clones, and not every one. D and trimming were read from the DNA, whereas the V and J calls and clone size are those reported in that table. The repertoire includes some 130,000 clones, 65% to 90% of them detected once, and roughly a tenth sits in the top ten. CDR3 size: 14 residues. Germline V gene sequence: CDR1 MNHNS, CDR2 SASEGT. V lost 1 base to trimming and J lost 7 bases, with 11 bases between them. This receptor was identified in a man at least 80 years old with acute or convalescent COVID-19. The V gene is TRBV6-1, the J gene TRBJ2-1; no clear D gene. The sequenced sample consisted of peripheral blood. The CDR3 sequence: CASSEGRGWNEQFF. For the CDR3, the DNA is TGTGCCAGCAGTGAAGGCCGAGGTTGGAATGAGCAGTTCTTC.